This note documents a single TCR beta chain sequence. No antigen is known for it. These data belong to a study of cytomegalovirus exposure and HLA in healthy donors. Study conclusions and caveats: Immune exposure data for these donors was limited to CMV serostatus.

13 Jbeta primers and 60 Vbeta primers were used for the PCR. TCRdb's copy holds only in-frame clones and misses some; the assay was immunoSEQ multiplex PCR. The sample has around 190,000 clones; approximately 82% are singletons. V was clipped by 5 bases and J by 2 bases; unmatched bases: 7. The CDR3 spans 16 residues. Germline V CDR1 and CDR2: SGHTA, FQGNSA. The TCR was taken from a man aged 40-55 years in good health and CMV-seropositive. Sequencing used PBMCs. The rearrangement links TRBV7-2 to TRBJ2-2; 8 bases are a match to TRBD1. This CDR3 reads CASSDPGQANTGELFF. The DNA for the CDR3 is TGTGCCAGCAGCGACCCGGGACAGGCAAACACCGGGGAGCTGTTTTTT.